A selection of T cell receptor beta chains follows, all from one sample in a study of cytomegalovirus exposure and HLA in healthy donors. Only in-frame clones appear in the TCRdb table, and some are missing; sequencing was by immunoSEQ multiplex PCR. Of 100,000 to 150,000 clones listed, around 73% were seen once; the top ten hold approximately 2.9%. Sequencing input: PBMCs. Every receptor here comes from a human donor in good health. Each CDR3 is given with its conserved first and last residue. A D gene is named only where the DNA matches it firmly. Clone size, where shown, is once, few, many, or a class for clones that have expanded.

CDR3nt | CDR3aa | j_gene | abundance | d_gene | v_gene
TGTGCCAGCGGTACAGGGTTTGGCCCTCAAGGCTCTGGGGCCAACGTCCTGACTTTC | CASGTGFGPQGSGANVLTF | TRBJ2-6 | once | . | TRBV7-3
TGTGCCAGCAGCCCCTTGGCTAGCATTAGTGAGCAGTTCTTC | CASSPLASISEQFF | TRBJ2-1 | . | . | TRBV9
TGTGCCAGCAGCTTGGAACAGGCGTTCTCTGGAAACACCATATATTTT | CASSLEQAFSGNTIYF | TRBJ1-3 | once | . | TRBV5-4
TGTGCCAGTAGTCCCGGGACTAGCGGGAGGTGGTCCTACGAGCAGTACTTC | CASSPGTSGRWSYEQYF | TRBJ2-7 | . | TRBD2 | TRBV19
TGTGCCAGCAGCTCAATCACAGGGGGGGACGGGGAGCTGTTTTTT | CASSSITGGDGELFF | TRBJ2-2 | . | . | TRBV7-2
TGTGCCAGCGAATCAGGGGGCTACGAGCAGTACTTC | CASESGGYEQYF | TRBJ2-7 | . | TRBD1 | TRBV28
TGTGCCAGCAGTTCGGTTAAGACAGGGGTCGGCTACACCTTC | CASSSVKTGVGYTF | TRBJ1-2 | . | TRBD1 | TRBV27
TGTGCCAGCAGTCTCACTAGCGGGAAATACAATGAGCAGTTCTTC | CASSLTSGKYNEQFF | TRBJ2-1 | . | TRBD2 | TRBV27
TGTGCCAGCAGCAAAGACAGCGGGGGCACAGATACGCAGTATTTT | CASSKDSGGTDTQYF | TRBJ2-3 | . | TRBD2 | TRBV7-3
TGTGCCAGCAGCTTAGAGGCCCCGGGGGGTTACGAGCAGTACTTC | CASSLEAPGGYEQYF | TRBJ2-7 | few | TRBD2 | TRBV7-2
TGTGCCAGCCAGGGCCAGAGCAATCAGCCCCAGCATTTT | CASQGQSNQPQHF | TRBJ1-5 | . | . | TRBV6-5
TGTGCCAGCAGCTTCGACCCCACAGGTCTCAATCAGCCCCAGCATTTT | CASSFDPTGLNQPQHF | TRBJ1-5 | . | . | TRBV7-8
TGTGCCAGCAGCTTGTATTCAGGTCCCAATACGCAGTATTTT | CASSLYSGPNTQYF | TRBJ2-3 | . | . | TRBV5-4
TGCGCCAGCAGCTTGGGTGGGACAGAGAGTTCACCCCTCCACTTT | CASSLGGTESSPLHF | TRBJ1-6 | . | TRBD1 | TRBV5-1
TGTTCCAGCAGCCCGATCGGACATGCCTCTAATCAGCCCCAGCATTTT | CSSSPIGHASNQPQHF | TRBJ1-5 | . | . | TRBV7-9
TGTGCCAGCAGTTTTGGGGTCGGGGTAACTAATGAAAAACTGTTTTTT | CASSFGVGVTNEKLFF | TRBJ1-4 | few | . | TRBV28
TGCGCCAGCAGTAGCCGAGGGGGAAGTGGCTACGCCTTC | CASSSRGGSGYAF | TRBJ1-2 | . | . | TRBV4-3
TGCGCCAGCAGCTTTTCAGGGTCTGGGGCCAACGTCCTGACTTTC | CASSFSGSGANVLTF | TRBJ2-6 | . | . | TRBV5-1
TGTGCCAGCAGCTTAGTCCCGCAGCAGGGCTCACTCGGGGAGCTGTTTTTT | CASSLVPQQGSLGELFF | TRBJ2-2 | . | . | TRBV7-2
TGCGCCAGCAGCCGTACCGGGGAGCTGTTTTTT | CASSRTGELFF | TRBJ2-2 | . | . | TRBV5-1
TGCGCCAGCAGTTCACAAACCATTATAAGCGGGAGGACCCCAGAAGAGACCCAGTACTTC | CASSSQTIISGRTPEETQYF | TRBJ2-5 | . | TRBD2 | TRBV5-1
TGTGCCAGCGGGGGGACTAGCGGGAGCACAGATACGCAGTATTTT | CASGGTSGSTDTQYF | TRBJ2-3 | . | TRBD2 | TRBV2
TGTGCCAGCAGTTTATCGACGGGGGGGGGAAACACCATATATTTT | CASSLSTGGGNTIYF | TRBJ1-3 | . | . | TRBV27
TGTGCCAGCACCTTAACGGGACACTTAACCTACGAGCAGTACTTC | CASTLTGHLTYEQYF | TRBJ2-7 | few | . | TRBV28
TGTGCCAGCAGCATGATACTAGCAGCTGAGCAGTTCTTC | CASSMILAAEQFF | TRBJ2-1 | . | . | TRBV7-3
TGCGCCAGCAGCCAAGATAATTTGGGCAGGGTCCGAGAGACCCAGTACTTC | CASSQDNLGRVRETQYF | TRBJ2-5 | . | . | TRBV4-1
TGTGCCAGTAGTATATCGCCCCGGGATTTAGCCAAAAACATTCAGTACTTC | CASSISPRDLAKNIQYF | TRBJ2-4 | . | . | TRBV19
TGTGCCAGCACTCGGACTAGCGCGGAGACCCAGTACTTC | CASTRTSAETQYF | TRBJ2-5 | . | TRBD2 | TRBV6-6
TGTGCCAGCAGTTCCCCGGGGCAGGGGGTCTCCTACGAGCAGTACTTC | CASSSPGQGVSYEQYF | TRBJ2-7 | . | TRBD1 | TRBV28
TGCAGCGCTGGTGGGAGCCCGGCGAACACCGGGGAGCTGTTTTTT | CSAGGSPANTGELFF | TRBJ2-2 | few | . | TRBV29-1
TGTGCCATCAGCCAGGGGGGAGGGAACACTGAAGCTTTCTTT | CAISQGGGNTEAFF | TRBJ1-1 | . | TRBD1 | TRBV10-3
TGTGCCAGCAGCTTAGGCTCGACAGGGGAGCAGTTCTTC | CASSLGSTGEQFF | TRBJ2-1 | . | TRBD1 | TRBV7-9
TGTGCCAGCAGCTTAGGGGCGGGAGGCCTCTCCTCCTACGAGCAGTACTTC | CASSLGAGGLSSYEQYF | TRBJ2-7 | . | TRBD2 | TRBV7-9
TGTGCCAGCAGTTCCCCAGGGGGCTCTGGAAACACCATATATTTT | CASSSPGGSGNTIYF | TRBJ1-3 | . | TRBD1 | TRBV28
TGTGCCAGCAGCGGTACTGGACTCCAGAACACTGAAGCTTTCTTT | CASSGTGLQNTEAFF | TRBJ1-1 | . | . | TRBV14
TGTGCCAGTAATAACGGGACACTGAGCAATCAGCCCCAGCATTTT | CASNNGTLSNQPQHF | TRBJ1-5 | few | . | TRBV19
TGTGCCAGCAGCCCGACTAGCGGGGGGCCCTTGGATACGCAGTATTTT | CASSPTSGGPLDTQYF | TRBJ2-3 | . | TRBD2 | TRBV9
TGTGCCACCAGCAGAGATGAGGGGGCCGGGCAGTACTTC | CATSRDEGAGQYF | TRBJ2-5 | . | TRBD1 | TRBV15
TGTGCCAGCAGCTTAGGGGGCAGGGTCTTGAATTCGCGTCAGCCCCAGCATTTT | CASSLGGRVLNSRQPQHF | TRBJ1-5 | . | . | TRBV7-2
TGTGCCAGCAGCATTCTCCCTAGCGGGGTCCAGGGGCAGACCCAGTACTTC | CASSILPSGVQGQTQYF | TRBJ2-5 | . | TRBD2 | TRBV7-9
TGTGCCAGCAGCTTTAGCGGGGGTCCGTCCTACGAGCAGTACTTC | CASSFSGGPSYEQYF | TRBJ2-7 | . | TRBD2 | TRBV5-4
TGTGCCAGCAGTTACTTACCCGTGGGGGGGGAACAGCCCCAGCATTTT | CASSYLPVGGEQPQHF | TRBJ1-5 | . | . | TRBV6-5
TGCGCCAGCAGCTTTTCAGTGGGAGTTAACTACGAGCAGTACTTC | CASSFSVGVNYEQYF | TRBJ2-7 | . | . | TRBV5-1
TGTGCCAGCTCACCACTAACAGCGGGAGGGCCAGAGACCCAGTACTTC | CASSPLTAGGPETQYF | TRBJ2-5 | . | TRBD2 | TRBV18
TGTGCCAGCAGTCCCGGGAGTCCTTTACGTCTCAAAAACATTCAGTACTTC | CASSPGSPLRLKNIQYF | TRBJ2-4 | few | . | TRBV2
TGTGCCAGTAGCCCTGGGCGGACTAGCGGTTACACAGATACGCAGTATTTT | CASSPGRTSGYTDTQYF | TRBJ2-3 | . | TRBD2 | TRBV19
TGTGCCAGCGGCCCAGGGTCTCCCGCCGGGGAGCTGTTTTTT | CASGPGSPAGELFF | TRBJ2-2 | . | . | TRBV7-3
TGCAGCGTTGGGGGGACAGCCCAAGCTTTCTTT | CSVGGTAQAFF | TRBJ1-1 | once | TRBD1 | TRBV29-1
TGTGCCAGCAGTCCGAGAGGGACAGGGTTCATATATTTT | CASSPRGTGFIYF | TRBJ1-3 | . | TRBD1 | TRBV27
TGTGCCAGCAGCTTAGATGTGCGACAGGGGAACACTGAAGCTTTCTTT | CASSLDVRQGNTEAFF | TRBJ1-1 | once | TRBD1 | TRBV11-2
TGTGCCACCCAGCCCCGGGGGGGGAATCAGCCCCAGCATTTT | CATQPRGGNQPQHF | TRBJ1-5 | . | . | TRBV10-3
TGTGCCAGTGGTACAGGGGGCGGAATAGGGAACACTGAAGCTTTCTTT | CASGTGGGIGNTEAFF | TRBJ1-1 | . | TRBD1 | TRBV19
TGTGCCAGCAGTTTAATGACAGGGGGCTACGAGCAGTACTTC | CASSLMTGGYEQYF | TRBJ2-7 | . | TRBD1 | TRBV27
TGTGCCAGCACCCCCCGGACGGGAAAGAGCTCCTACGAGCAGTACTTC | CASTPRTGKSSYEQYF | TRBJ2-7 | few | . | TRBV28
TGTGCCAGCAGCTTATCCGACATGTATGGCTACACCTTC | CASSLSDMYGYTF | TRBJ1-2 | . | . | TRBV7-9